This passage covers 30 T cell receptor beta chains from one sample sequenced in a study of early T cells in non-severe SARS-CoV-2 infection. TCRdb independently ran MiXCR on the 5' RACE reads; one entry per CDR3 protein. The data show about 80,000 distinct CDR3 sequences, around 12% seen once. Sample: whole blood, taken at baseline. These receptor sequences come from an adult who was a healthcare worker with PCR-confirmed SARS-CoV-2 infection or an uninfected control (not recorded which). The donor label of this sample is uncertain.

This clonotype was detected a few times. The chain carries TRBV18 and TRBJ2-3; D could derive from TRBD1 or TRBD2 (7 bases each). Germline CDR1 is KGHSH and CDR2 is LQKENI. V lost 3 bases to trimming and J lost 0 bases, with 16 bases between them. CDR3 size: 17 residues. CDR3 sequence reads: CASSPQGGPGSTDTQYF. CDR3 DNA: TGTGCCAGCTCACCGCAGGGGGGGCCGGGGAGCACAGATACGCAGTATTTT.

This clonotype was seen a handful of times. The V gene is TRBV19, the J gene TRBJ1-5, with 7 bases lining up with TRBD1. This CDR3 has 11 residues. V gave up 10 bases and J gave up 7 bases; unmatched junction bases: 4. Germline loops: CDR1 LNHDA, CDR2 SQIVND (reference sequence). CDR3 bases: TGTGCCACCCGACAGGGACAGCCCCAGCATTTT. Its translation is CATRQGQPQHF.

In this sample, this clonotype turned up a few times. The chain is built from TRBV4-2 and TRBJ1-1; D remains unclear. The CDR3 has 14 amino acids. V was shortened by 4 bases and J by 5 bases, with 14 bases between the two germline ends. The germline CDR1 and CDR2 sequences are LGHNA and YNFKEQ. In DNA form, the CDR3 reads TGTGCCAGCAGCCGGCATCGGACGGTGACTGAAGCTTTCTTT. This gives the protein CASSRHRTVTEAFF.

This clonotype occurred a few times. The CDR3 region is CSASTSGSLRIEQFF. The CDR3 DNA follows: TGCAGTGCTAGTACTAGCGGGAGCCTCCGCATCGAGCAGTTCTTC. The gene calls are TRBV20-1 and TRBJ2-1, with TRBD2 matching 11 bases. CDR3 length equals 15 residues. V was pared by 3 bases and J by 10 bases, with 11 bases of the junction left unmatched. CDR1 and CDR2 from the germline V gene are DFQATT and SNEGSKA (reference sequence).

In this sample, this clonotype turned up a few times. The V gene is TRBV11-2, the J gene TRBJ2-7; no clear D gene. Trimming removed 2 bases from V and 0 bases from J, with 14 bases in between. Germline CDR1 SGHAT, CDR2 FQNNGV. This CDR3 has 16 residues. The CDR3 reads CASSLRRTPPSYEQYF. The CDR3 DNA is TGTGCCAGCAGCTTACGTCGGACCCCGCCCTCCTACGAGCAGTACTTC.

This rearrangement joins TRBV20-1 to TRBJ1-2; maybe TRBD1 (5 bases). Germline V lookup: CDR1 DFQATT, CDR2 SNEGSKA (reference sequence). The CDR3 length is 12 residues. Deletions cut 0 bases from V and 4 bases from J, with 6 bases between. This CDR3 is CSAREGRYGYTF. DNA for the CDR3: TGCAGTGCTAGAGAGGGACGCTATGGCTACACCTTC.

This clonotype came up many times. V and J are TRBV6-6 and TRBJ2-1, with 7 bases aligning to TRBD2. Germline CDR1 MNHNY, CDR2 SVGAGI (reference sequence). This CDR3 is 14 amino acids long. V lost 6 bases, J lost 6 bases, and 8 bases stayed unmatched. The CDR3, as DNA: TGTGCCAGCAGGGGGGAGGGATTGGTCAATGAGCAGTTCTTC. Translated, it gives CASRGEGLVNEQFF.

This clonotype was counted ten times or more. This chain connects TRBV12-5 to TRBJ2-7; possible D gene TRBD1, 6 bases. V shed 1 base and J shed 0 bases, with 13 bases lying between them. The CDR3 runs 16 residues. Germline assignment: CDR1 LGHNT and CDR2 FRNRAP. CDR3 DNA: TGTGCTAGTGGTTTGGCCGTAACAGGGTCCTCCTACGAGCAGTACTTC. Protein product: CASGLAVTGSSYEQYF.

This clonotype was observed a few times. The chain is built from TRBV5-1 and TRBJ1-2; no clear D. Between the trimmed V and J ends, which lost 1 base and 0 bases, there was a span of 7 bases. Germline values: CDR1 SGHRS, CDR2 YFSETQ. The CDR3 is 14 residues long. The CDR3 DNA is TGCGCCAGCAGCTTGTCCGGCCCTAACTATGGCTACACCTTC. Its protein is CASSLSGPNYGYTF.

In its sample, this clonotype was seen a few times. The V call is TRBV6-2 or TRBV6-3, the J call TRBJ1-2; D gene ambiguous. CDR1 and CDR2 (germline): MNHEY, SVGEGT. Trimming cost V 7 bases and J 8 bases, with 17 bases left between them. The CDR3 consists of 13 residues. CDR3 loop: CASTDGRIIGYTF. In nucleotides, the CDR3 is TGTGCCAGCACCGATGGACGTATTATAGGCTACACCTTC.

The chain joins TRBV27 to TRBJ2-1; 9 nucleotides align to TRBD2. CDR3 length: 18 residues. Per germline, CDR1 MNHEY and CDR2 SMNVEV (reference sequence). V was pared by 0 bases and J by 5 bases, with 11 bases of the junction left unmatched. Here the CDR3 reads CASSLSSLAGGPHNEQFF. In DNA, the CDR3 is TGTGCCAGCAGTTTATCCTCCCTCGCGGGAGGGCCGCACAATGAGCAGTTCTTC.

V is TRBV28 and J is TRBJ2-7; the D gene is possibly TRBD2 (6 bases). The germline V gene has CDR1 MDHEN and CDR2 SYDVKM. V dropped 6 bases and J dropped 0 bases, with 15 bases sitting between them. The CDR3 has 15 residues. CDR3 protein: CASRIPGSPSYEQYF. The DNA of the CDR3 is TGTGCCAGCAGGATCCCCGGGAGCCCCTCCTACGAGCAGTACTTC.

This clonotype was counted between two and nine times. The chain recombines TRBV18 with TRBJ2-1; possible D gene TRBD1, 5 bases. With 0 bases removed from V and 0 bases from J, the gap between germline ends came to 9 bases. Germline values: CDR1 KGHSH, CDR2 LQKENI. CDR3 size: 16 residues. CDR3 nucleotides: TGTGCCAGCTCACCACCGGGGCGTAGCTCCTACAATGAGCAGTTCTTC. Protein: CASSPPGRSSYNEQFF.

The chain has TRBV10-3 and TRBJ1-5; no clear D. V was trimmed by 2 bases and J by 3 bases, leaving 11 bases between them. CDR1 and CDR2 from the germline V gene are ENHRY and SYGVKD. The CDR3 runs to 15 residues. The CDR3: CAISETTLSNQPQHF. In nucleotides, the CDR3 is TGTGCCATCAGTGAGACGACACTTTCCAATCAGCCCCAGCATTTT.

V and J are TRBV7-2 and TRBJ2-7, with D maybe TRBD1 (6 bases). CDR1 SGHTA and CDR2 FQGNSA come from the germline V gene. The CDR3 loop spans 11 amino acids. V gave up 4 bases and J gave up 12 bases, with 13 bases separating them. The CDR3 protein is CASSSDRTAYF. The CDR3 region has the DNA TGTGCCAGCAGCTCCGACAGGACCGCGTACTTC.

The CDR3 sequence is CASSLVGNTGELFF. DNA for the CDR3: TGTGCCAGCAGCTTAGTTGGGAACACCGGGGAGCTGTTTTTT. The chain recombines TRBV11-2 with TRBJ2-2; D unresolved. CDR1 and CDR2 from the germline V gene are SGHAT and FQNNGV. The CDR3 sequence is 14 residues long. The V gene lost 1 base and the J gene lost 1 base, with 4 bases spanning the gap.

This clonotype was seen a few times. The chain has TRBV4-2 and TRBJ2-5, with TRBD2 matching 12 bases. Germline trimming cut 0 bases from V and 4 bases from J; bases unmatched to any gene: 15. The CDR3 runs to 20 residues. Germline V gives CDR1 LGHNA, CDR2 YNFKEQ. Written as DNA, the CDR3 is TGTGCCAGCAGCCAAGATCCGGCTAGCGGGGGGGTGGTCGTCGGAGAGACCCAGTACTTC. The encoded protein is CASSQDPASGGVVVGETQYF.

This clonotype was seen a handful of times. This chain connects TRBV27 to TRBJ1-2; D call uncertain. Germline V gives CDR1 MNHEY, CDR2 SMNVEV (reference sequence). The CDR3 is 13 amino acids. V dropped 3 bases and J dropped 4 bases, with 9 bases sitting between them. The CDR3 is CASSFPSGYGYTF. CDR3 sequence (DNA): TGTGCCAGCAGTTTCCCGAGCGGCTATGGCTACACCTTC.

This clonotype has at least ten counts. This sequence joins TRBV7-2 and TRBJ2-1; 8 bases fit TRBD2. Germline V gene sequence: CDR1 SGHTA, CDR2 FQGNSA. V shed 1 base, J shed 4 bases, and the junction held 9 bases outside the gene matches. CDR3 size: 17 residues. In DNA, the CDR3 is TGTGCCAGCAGCTTAGTGTTAGGACTAGCAGGGTACAATGAGCAGTTCTTC. This gives the protein CASSLVLGLAGYNEQFF.

CDR3 region: CASADRRDQPQHF. The CDR3 nucleotides read TGTGCCAGTGCTGACAGGAGGGATCAGCCCCAGCATTTT. The chain combines TRBV19 with TRBJ1-5; TRBD1 might be the D (6 bases). V was clipped by 8 bases and J by 5 bases, with 13 bases between them. Germline V gives CDR1 LNHDA, CDR2 SQIVND (reference sequence). This CDR3 spans 13 amino acids.

The sample holds a few counts of this clonotype. This chain uses TRBV5-1 with TRBJ1-6, with TRBD1 identical over 7 bases. Germline V gives CDR1 SGHRS, CDR2 YFSETQ. After removal of 0 bases from V and 7 bases from J, the junction contained 7 bases not matched to a gene. This CDR3 is built from 16 residues. Here the CDR3 DNA reads TGCGCCAGCAGCTTGGACCCCGCGACAGGGAATTCACCCCTCCACTTT. Amino acid sequence: CASSLDPATGNSPLHF.

This clonotype was observed a handful of times. The chain couples TRBV15 to TRBJ2-7, with 8 positions matching TRBD1. The CDR3 length is 15 residues. Germline lookup yields CDR1 LNHNV and CDR2 YYDKDF (reference sequence). V trimming: 1 base; J trimming: 0 bases; junction bases outside the gene matches: 2. CDR3 coding DNA: TGTGCCACCAGCAGAGGGACAGGGAGCTCCTACGAGCAGTACTTC. Protein sequence: CATSRGTGSSYEQYF.

This clonotype occurred a few times. The chain joins TRBV20-1 to TRBJ2-2; 8 bases map to TRBD1. Trimming removed 4 bases from V and 5 bases from J; junction bases left unmatched: 6. CDR1 DFQATT and CDR2 SNEGSKA come from the germline V gene (reference sequence). The CDR3 contains 14 residues. The CDR3 sequence is CSAITGGRTGELFF. CDR3 bases: TGCAGTGCTATCACAGGGGGAAGGACCGGGGAGCTGTTTTTT.

The V call is TRBV5-6, the J call TRBJ1-2; D call uncertain. V lost 3 bases to trimming and J lost 3 bases, with 12 bases between them. This CDR3 comprises 14 residues. Germline V lookup: CDR1 SGHDT, CDR2 YYEEEE. CDR3 DNA: TGTGCCAGCAGCTGGCGGGAGACGGACTATGGCTACACCTTC. Amino acid sequence: CASSWRETDYGYTF.

The rearrangement links TRBV6-5 to TRBJ2-3; the D gene is possibly TRBD2 (6 bases). The CDR3 is made up of 15 amino acids. V was trimmed by 2 bases and J by 0 bases, leaving 9 bases between them. The germline V gene has CDR1 MNHEY and CDR2 SVGAGI. The CDR3 DNA follows: TGTGCCAGCAGTTACAACCGGGGGAGCACAGATACGCAGTATTTT. This gives the protein CASSYNRGSTDTQYF.

The chain has TRBV14 and TRBJ2-1; no reliable D call. Trimming took off 1 base at V and 12 bases at J, with 13 bases between the two ends. CDR3 size: 13 residues. The V gene's germline CDR1 is SGHDN and CDR2 FVKESK. DNA for the CDR3: TGTGCCAGCAGCCAAGGACGGACCTCGAGGCAGTTCTTC. Translating gives CASSQGRTSRQFF.

This clonotype was counted at least ten times. The CDR3 nucleotides read TGCGCCAGCAGCCCTGGGACTAGCGGGAGCCACGAGCAGTACTTC. Protein sequence: CASSPGTSGSHEQYF. The chain recombines TRBV5-1 with TRBJ2-7; 14 positions agree with TRBD2. Germline V gene sequence: CDR1 SGHRS, CDR2 YFSETQ. The CDR3 has 15 residues. V lost 4 bases and J lost 5; bases outside the gene matches: 5.

This clonotype was detected ten times or more. The chain recombines TRBV20-1 with TRBJ1-2; 7 bases line up with TRBD1. The length of the CDR3 is 13 residues. Germline CDR1 is DFQATT and CDR2 is SNEGSKA (reference sequence). J lost 4 bases, V lost 5 bases, and 7 bases had no gene match. The CDR3 coding sequence is TGCAGTGCTTCCTCGGGGACAGCCTATGGCTACACCTTC. This encodes CSASSGTAYGYTF.

In its sample, this clonotype was seen a few times. The V call is TRBV7-6, the J call TRBJ2-3; D might be TRBD1 (7 bases). The CDR3 length is 14 residues. Germline V gene sequence: CDR1 SGHVS, CDR2 FNYEAQ. Trimming took off 4 bases at V and 7 bases at J, with 15 bases between the two ends. The CDR3 region has the DNA TGTGCCAGCAGCTCCAGGGGGGTCGGGAATACGCAGTATTTT. This translates into CASSSRGVGNTQYF.

This clonotype was detected a few times. V gene TRBV4-1 combines with J gene TRBJ1-1, with TRBD1 as a possible D gene (5 bases). The CDR3 is made up of 14 amino acids. With 4 bases removed from V and 6 bases from J, the gap between germline ends came to 15 bases. The germline CDR1 and CDR2 sequences are MGHRA and YSYEKL. The DNA for the CDR3 is TGCGCCAGCAGCCGTTTTTACTTGGGGGCTGAAGCTTTCTTT. It yields the protein CASSRFYLGAEAFF.